Listed below are T cell receptor beta chains from one sample, sequenced in a study of blood T cell repertoires in COVID-19. Using immunoSEQ multiplex PCR, the repertoire was profiled, and TCRdb retains in-frame clones only, with some absent. The table lists under 200,000 clones, more than 85% of them singletons. The sequencing input was peripheral blood. The receptors stem from a man in his late teens or twenties with acute or convalescent COVID-19. Both conserved end residues are part of each CDR3. D genes are given only for firm matches. Clone size is not always given. Where it is, it says once, few, many or a class for expanded clones.

j_gene,d_gene,v_gene,abundance,CDR3aa,CDR3nt
TRBJ2-3,TRBD1,TRBV30,NA,CAWGDRGRDTQYF,TGTGCCTGGGGGGACAGGGGGCGAGATACGCAGTATTTT
TRBJ2-1,TRBD2,TRBV4-1,NA,CASSQVLGGGGASYNEQFF,TGCGCCAGCAGCCAAGTCTTGGGCGGGGGAGGTGCCTCCTACAATGAGCAGTTCTTC
TRBJ1-2,TRBD1,TRBV30,NA,CAWGGTGGAKYGYTF,TGTGCCTGGGGCGGGACAGGGGGCGCGAAGTATGGCTACACCTTC
TRBJ2-3,NA,TRBV5-1,NA,CASSSSGGFPSTDTQYF,TGCGCCAGCAGCAGCTCAGGGGGGTTTCCTAGCACAGATACGCAGTATTTT
TRBJ1-2,TRBD1,TRBV7-9,NA,CASSSTGESGYTF,TGTGCCAGCAGCTCGACAGGGGAGTCTGGCTACACCTTC
TRBJ1-3,NA,TRBV7-8,few,CASSLAAGPGNTIYF,TGTGCCAGCAGCTTAGCGGCAGGGCCTGGAAACACCATATATTTT
TRBJ1-3,TRBD1,TRBV28,NA,CASSLSVAGGERNTIYF,TGTGCCAGCAGTTTATCAGTGGCAGGGGGCGAAAGAAACACCATATATTTT
TRBJ1-5,TRBD1,TRBV5-8,NA,CASSPGQGGNNQPQHF,TGTGCCAGCAGCCCGGGACAGGGCGGGAACAATCAGCCCCAGCATTTT
TRBJ2-1,NA,TRBV18,NA,CASSPLAGNEQFF,TGTGCCAGCTCACCACTAGCCGGCAATGAGCAGTTCTTC
TRBJ1-6,NA,TRBV3-1/TRBV3-2,NA,CASSQVTGPNSPLHF,TGTGCCAGCAGCCAAGTGACAGGACCTAATTCACCCCTCCACTTT
TRBJ2-1,NA,TRBV15,NA,CATSILALSSYNEQFF,TGTGCCACCAGCATTTTAGCTCTAAGCTCCTACAATGAGCAGTTCTTC
TRBJ2-7,NA,TRBV4-1,NA,CASSQDLGGYEQYF,TGCGCCAGCAGCCAAGATCTCGGGGGCTACGAGCAGTACTTC
TRBJ2-3,NA,TRBV7-3,NA,CASSLTGGVANTQYF,TGTGCCAGCAGCTTAACGGGCGGGGTCGCGAATACGCAGTATTTT
TRBJ1-1,TRBD1,TRBV9,NA,CASSVFQGAEAFF,TGTGCCAGCAGCGTATTCCAGGGGGCTGAAGCTTTCTTT
TRBJ2-1,NA,TRBV5-4,NA,CASSFAGKYNEQFF,TGTGCCAGCAGCTTTGCGGGAAAATACAATGAGCAGTTCTTC
TRBJ2-1,TRBD2,TRBV7-3,NA,CASSRTTSGEQFF,TGTGCCAGCAGTCGAACGACTAGCGGAGAGCAGTTCTTC
TRBJ2-3,TRBD2,TRBV11-3,NA,CASSLLAGGFDTQYF,TGTGCCAGCAGCCTACTAGCGGGGGGTTTCGATACGCAGTATTTT
TRBJ2-3,NA,TRBV6-1,NA,CASSERFTDTQYF,TGTGCCAGCAGTGAACGTTTCACAGATACGCAGTATTTT
TRBJ2-3,NA,TRBV9,NA,CASSVEALGGGTQYF,TGTGCCAGCAGCGTAGAGGCTCTGGGAGGGGGTACGCAGTATTTT
TRBJ2-7,NA,TRBV24-1,NA,CATSDGQSYEQYF,TGTGCCACCAGTGATGGACAGTCCTACGAGCAGTACTTC
TRBJ1-1,TRBD1,TRBV6-4,NA,CASKPDRDRPNTEAFF,TGTGCCAGCAAGCCCGATAGGGACAGACCTAACACTGAAGCTTTCTTT
TRBJ2-1,NA,TRBV7-8,once,CASSIGNRNEQFF,TGTGCCAGCAGCATCGGGAACCGGAATGAGCAGTTCTTC
TRBJ2-6,NA,TRBV7-9,NA,CASSPHRRTSSGANVLTF,TGTGCCAGCAGCCCCCACAGACGAACGAGCTCTGGGGCCAACGTCCTGACTTTC
TRBJ1-1,TRBD1,TRBV30,NA,CAWSRQGTEAFF,TGTGCCTGGAGCCGACAGGGAACTGAAGCTTTCTTT
TRBJ2-3,TRBD2,TRBV5-1,NA,CASSLEVLAGETTDTQYF,TGCGCCAGCAGCTTGGAAGTACTAGCGGGGGAGACCACAGATACGCAGTATTTT
TRBJ2-1,TRBD2,TRBV7-9,NA,CASSLVSGRDYSHNEQFF,TGTGCCAGCAGCTTAGTGTCCGGGCGGGACTACTCTCACAATGAGCAGTTCTTC
TRBJ1-1,NA,TRBV2,few,CASSWTSNTEAFF,TGTGCCAGCAGTTGGACATCGAACACTGAAGCTTTCTTT
TRBJ1-2,NA,TRBV2,NA,CASSENSGNYGYTF,TGTGCCAGCAGTGAGAACAGCGGTAACTATGGCTACACCTTC
TRBJ1-5,NA,TRBV4-1,NA,CASSQDSANSNQPQHF,TGCGCCAGCAGCCAAGATTCAGCGAACAGCAATCAGCCCCAGCATTTT
TRBJ2-3,TRBD1,TRBV7-9,NA,CASDRGTDTQYF,TGTGCCAGCGACAGGGGAACAGATACGCAGTATTTT
TRBJ2-1,TRBD1,TRBV5-4,NA,CASSSQGGGEQFF,TGTGCCAGCAGCTCACAGGGGGGTGGTGAGCAGTTCTTC
TRBJ2-1,TRBD2,TRBV3-1/TRBV3-2,NA,CASSPWEGLDEQFF,TGTGCCAGCAGCCCCTGGGAGGGGTTGGATGAGCAGTTCTTC
TRBJ1-6,NA,TRBV18,NA,CASSRDSSSYNSPLHF,TGTGCCAGCTCACGGGACTCCAGCTCCTATAATTCACCCCTCCACTTT
TRBJ2-1,TRBD2,TRBV2,once,CASSWTSGGADEQFF,TGTGCCAGCAGTTGGACTAGCGGGGGGGCGGATGAGCAGTTCTTC
TRBJ1-4,NA,TRBV30,few,CACLRNAGLRANEKLFF,TGTGCCTGTCTAAGAAACGCCGGACTTAGGGCTAATGAAAAACTGTTTTTT
TRBJ2-1,TRBD2,TRBV6-4,NA,CASSELAGALYNEQFF,TGTGCCAGCAGTGAGCTAGCGGGGGCCCTCTACAATGAGCAGTTCTTC
TRBJ1-2,TRBD1,TRBV6-1,NA,CASSDRGSGGYTF,TGTGCCAGCAGTGACAGGGGGTCTGGGGGCTACACCTTC
TRBJ1-5,NA,TRBV30,NA,CACSLRGKGQPQHF,TGTGCCTGTTCGTTGCGGGGAAAGGGTCAGCCCCAGCATTTT
TRBJ1-1,NA,TRBV28,NA,CASSLYSTEAFF,TGTGCCAGCAGTTTATACTCCACTGAAGCTTTCTTT
TRBJ1-2,TRBD1,TRBV5-6,few,CASSMTGSPTIFYTF,TGTGCCAGCAGCATGACAGGGAGCCCCACAATATTCTACACCTTC
TRBJ1-2,NA,TRBV28,NA,CASTPLAVIGYTF,TGTGCCAGCACCCCTTTGGCAGTTATCGGCTACACCTTC
TRBJ2-3,TRBD1,TRBV24-1,NA,CATSDSPGQGVDTQYF,TGTGCCACCAGTGATTCTCCGGGACAGGGCGTTGATACGCAGTATTTT
TRBJ1-6,TRBD1,TRBV5-1,once,CASSLTGQGNSPLHF,TGCGCCAGCAGCTTAACGGGACAGGGGAATTCACCCCTCCACTTT
TRBJ1-1,NA,TRBV28,NA,CASTTGLNTEAFF,TGTGCCAGCACGACAGGACTGAACACTGAAGCTTTCTTT
TRBJ1-1,TRBD1,TRBV27,NA,CASSSGQTNTEAFF,TGTGCCAGCAGTTCGGGACAGACCAACACTGAAGCTTTCTTT
TRBJ2-1,NA,TRBV6-6,NA,CASSLAEGGNNEQFF,TGTGCCAGCAGCCTCGCGGAGGGAGGAAACAATGAGCAGTTCTTC
TRBJ2-1,NA,TRBV2,NA,CASSEVQGTLEHNEQFF,TGTGCCAGCAGTGAAGTTCAGGGGACCTTGGAGCACAATGAGCAGTTCTTC
TRBJ2-5,NA,TRBV6-4,NA,CASSENGALWETQYF,TGTGCCAGCAGTGAAAATGGGGCGCTTTGGGAGACCCAGTACTTC
TRBJ2-1,NA,TRBV4-2,once,CASSQEWRGGSEQFF,TGTGCCAGCAGCCAAGAATGGAGGGGGGGCAGTGAGCAGTTCTTC
TRBJ2-3,NA,TRBV2,NA,CASSDDTTDTQYF,TGTGCCAGCAGTGACGACACAACAGATACGCAGTATTTT
TRBJ2-4,NA,TRBV11-2,once,CASSLPWGGQDIQYF,TGTGCCAGCAGTCTCCCTTGGGGGGGGCAGGACATTCAGTACTTC
TRBJ2-2,TRBD2,TRBV30,once,CAWSPEAGAIGELFF,TGTGCCTGGAGTCCAGAAGCGGGGGCGATCGGGGAGCTGTTTTTT
TRBJ2-4,NA,TRBV2,NA,CASCTGIAKNIQYF,TGTGCCAGCTGCACAGGGATAGCCAAAAACATTCAGTACTTC
TRBJ2-1,TRBD1,TRBV6-6,once,CASSLPLAGGSYNEQFF,TGTGCCAGCAGTCTCCCCCTGGCAGGGGGCTCCTACAATGAGCAGTTCTTC
TRBJ1-2,NA,TRBV12-3/TRBV12-4,NA,CASSLGQTSGYTF,TGTGCCAGCAGTTTAGGGCAGACTTCGGGCTACACCTTC
TRBJ2-7,NA,TRBV23-1,NA,CASSQSKHNYEQYF,TGCGCCAGCAGTCAATCTAAACATAACTACGAGCAGTACTTC
TRBJ1-2,NA,TRBV5-4,NA,CASSLDSPAGGYTF,TGTGCCAGCAGCTTGGACAGCCCGGCGGGTGGCTACACCTTC
TRBJ1-3,TRBD1,TRBV28,NA,CASSLPGQGGNTIYF,TGTGCCAGCAGTTTACCCGGACAGGGGGGAAACACCATATATTTT
TRBJ2-3,TRBD2,TRBV9,NA,CASSVTSGGPADTQYF,TGTGCCAGCAGCGTAACTAGCGGGGGACCCGCGGATACGCAGTATTTT